The 24 T cell receptor beta chains presented below share a single source sample, sequenced in a study of cytomegalovirus exposure and HLA in healthy donors. The PCR used 60 Vbeta and 13 Jbeta primers. TCRdb's table, derived via immunoSEQ multiplex PCR, lists solely in-frame clones and lacks some. The sample consists of about 130,000 clones, 65% to 80% of them appearing once. The sample comprised PBMCs. The receptors here all came from a male donor in good health and CMV-seropositive.

This clone was seen a handful of times. The chain uses TRBV28 and TRBJ2-7; 7 nucleotides match TRBD1. The CDR3 has 17 amino acids. Per germline, CDR1 MDHEN and CDR2 SYDVKM. The junction had 13 bases not matched to a gene; V was cut back by 2 bases and J by 3 bases. The CDR3, as DNA: TGTGCCAGCAGTTTACCCTCCCCGGACAGGAATCGCTACGAGCAGTACTTC. This encodes CASSLPSPDRNRYEQYF.

The CDR3 region is CASSSLTPYEQYF. The CDR3 coding sequence is TGTGCCAGCAGCTCCCTGACACCCTACGAGCAGTACTTC. This chain connects TRBV7-9 to TRBJ2-7; D is unclear. Germline lookup yields CDR1 SEHNR and CDR2 FQNEAQ (reference sequence). V gave up 4 bases and J gave up 2 bases, with 9 bases separating them. The CDR3 totals 13 residues.

The chain combines TRBV28 with TRBJ1-5; 8 nucleotides match TRBD1. Losses at the gene ends were 5 bases for V and 3 bases for J; bases not matched to a gene: 6. The CDR3 extends over 15 amino acids. In germline, CDR1 is MDHEN, CDR2 SYDVKM. The CDR3 reads CASSTTGAFNQPQHF. The CDR3, as DNA: TGTGCCAGCAGTACGACAGGGGCCTTCAATCAGCCCCAGCATTTT.

CDR3 loop: CASSSPPGYEQYF. The CDR3 region has the DNA TGTGCCAGCAGCTCCCCCCCAGGGTACGAGCAGTACTTC. This chain uses TRBV5-6 with TRBJ2-7; TRBD1 is a possible D gene (5 bases). Looked up from germline, CDR1 is SGHDT and CDR2 is YYEEEE. CDR3 length equals 13 residues. The ends were cut back, 3 bases at V and 4 bases at J, with 11 bases in the middle.

V gene TRBV28 combines with J gene TRBJ2-5, with no clear D. The closer fit of TRBJ2-7 to the DNA end suggests the J call may be wrong. The length of the CDR3 is 11 residues. Per germline, CDR1 MDHEN and CDR2 SYDVKM. The CDR3 coding sequence is TGTGCCAGCCTCAGAAACTACGAGCAGTACTTC. Translation gives CASLRNYEQYF.

V is TRBV6-6 and J is TRBJ1-2, with D tentatively TRBD1 (6 bases). Deletions cut 6 bases from V and 4 bases from J, with 9 bases between. This CDR3 is built from 12 residues. CDR1 and CDR2 from the germline V gene are MNHNY and SVGAGI (reference sequence). The CDR3 DNA reads TGTGCCAGCAGAGGCAGGGGCTATGGCTACACCTTC. Translating it yields CASRGRGYGYTF.

V is TRBV6-1 and J is TRBJ2-3; D perhaps matches TRBD1 (6 bases). This CDR3 comprises 15 residues. CDR1 MNHNS and CDR2 SASEGT come from the germline V gene. Trimming left V 6 bases short and J 2 bases short, with 15 bases between. The CDR3 bases are TGTGCCAGCAGATACCGGGACACTTACACAGATACGCAGTATTTT. Protein product: CASRYRDTYTDTQYF.

Remarks on this clone: The junction does not match germline at one end; this may be a read error. DNA of the CDR3: TGTGCCAGCGGTTTAACGTATGAGCGGATGGCTTTCTTT. Protein product: CASGLTYERMAFF. The chain carries TRBV27 and TRBJ1-1; D gene unclear. The germline V gene encodes CDR1 MNHEY and CDR2 SMNVEV (reference sequence). The length of the CDR3 is 13 residues.

The rearrangement links TRBV29-1 to TRBJ2-1, with 9 bases aligning to TRBD2. V was pared by 3 bases and J by 4 bases, with 10 bases of the junction left unmatched. This CDR3 has 16 amino acids. CDR1 and CDR2 (germline): SQVTM, ANQGSEA. Written as DNA, the CDR3 is TGCAGCGTTGATGTGAAACTAGCGGGCTCTTACAATGAGCAGTTCTTC. Translated, it gives CSVDVKLAGSYNEQFF.

The chain joins TRBV5-4 to TRBJ1-2, with a weak D call TRBD1 (6 bases). V lost 2 bases to trimming and J lost 4 bases, with 15 bases between them. Looked up from germline, CDR1 is SGHNT and CDR2 is YYREEE (reference sequence). The CDR3 extends over 15 amino acids. CDR3 sequence: CASSFDFTDSYGYTF. DNA for the CDR3: TGTGCCAGCAGCTTCGATTTTACGGACAGCTATGGCTACACCTTC.

The V and J genes are TRBV10-3 and TRBJ2-7, with 10 bases fitting TRBD2. This CDR3 contains 16 residues. CDR1 is ENHRY and CDR2 is SYGVKD in the germline V gene. The ends lost 2 bases at V and 2 bases at J; junction bases unmatched: 6. The CDR3 DNA sequence: TGTGCCATCAGTGAGCCAAGGAGCGGGGGGGCCTACGAGCAGTACTTC. This codes for CAISEPRSGGAYEQYF.

This clone was detected only a few times. V usage is TRBV28 and J usage is TRBJ2-6; D is possibly TRBD2 (5 bases). The CDR3 sequence is 16 residues long. Trimming pared 2 bases from V and 4 bases from J, leaving 12 bases between. Per the germline V gene, CDR1 is MDHEN and CDR2 is SYDVKM. CDR3 sequence (DNA): TGTGCCAGCAGTTTAGGAGGTTGGGCCGGGGCCAACGTCCTGACTTTC. It translates to CASSLGGWAGANVLTF.

A few counts support this clone. The V gene is TRBV7-9, the J gene TRBJ2-5; 7 nucleotides match TRBD2. Germline V gene data show CDR1 as SEHNR and CDR2 as FQNEAQ (reference sequence). This CDR3 spans 17 amino acids. V was clipped by 3 bases and J by 5 bases; unmatched bases: 15. Here the CDR3 reads CASSLIFSGSSDETQYF. DNA for the CDR3: TGTGCCAGCAGCTTGATTTTTAGCGGGTCCTCGGATGAGACCCAGTACTTC.

This rearrangement joins TRBV11-2 to TRBJ2-7; 10 bases line up with TRBD1. V shed 5 bases, J shed 0 bases, and the junction held 13 bases outside the gene matches. There are 18 residues in the CDR3. In germline, CDR1 is SGHAT, CDR2 FQNNGV. CDR3 nucleotide sequence: TGTGCCAGCAGCCCAACCCCGACAGGGGGCAACACCTCCTACGAGCAGTACTTC. It translates to CASSPTPTGGNTSYEQYF. The full variable domain, completed using reference TRBV11-2 and TRBJ2-7, is EAGVAQSPRYKIIEKRQSVAFWCNPISGHATLYWYQQILGQGPKLLIQFQNNGVVDDSQLPKDRFSAERLKGVDSTLKIQPAKLEDSAVYLCASSPTPTGGNTSYEQYFGPGTRLTVT.

The chain couples TRBV4-2 to TRBJ2-1; 11 bases line up with TRBD2. The germline gives CDR1 LGHNA, CDR2 YNFKEQ. J was trimmed by 11 bases and V by 4 bases; bases with no gene match: 10. The CDR3 runs to 15 residues. The CDR3 nucleotides read TGTGCCAGCAGCCTCACTAGCGGGAGTTCGGATAAGCAGTTCTTC. This translates into CASSLTSGSSDKQFF.

The chain carries TRBV11-2 and TRBJ1-1; D perhaps matches TRBD1 (6 bases). There are 15 residues in the CDR3. Germline values: CDR1 SGHAT, CDR2 FQNNGV. Deletions cut 5 bases from V and 3 bases from J, with 16 bases between. CDR3 bases: TGTGCCAGCAGCCCTCTCAGGGGTGGGTACACTGAAGCTTTCTTT. Protein product: CASSPLRGGYTEAFF.

The table lists this clone with a few counts. V usage is TRBV20-1 and J usage is TRBJ2-1; no firm D call. Trimming took 7 bases from V and 9 from J, leaving 10 bases between them. The CDR3 covers 10 residues. Germline CDR1 is DFQATT and CDR2 is SNEGSKA (reference sequence). This CDR3 reads CSGLSVEQFF. CDR3 nucleotides: TGCAGTGGGCTTTCCGTTGAGCAGTTCTTC.

This chain joins TRBV5-6 and TRBJ2-5; the D gene is possibly TRBD1 (5 bases). Germline CDR1 SGHDT, CDR2 YYEEEE. The CDR3 has 14 amino acids. V lost 4 bases and J lost 1, with 11 bases in between. CDR3 DNA: TGTGCCAGCAGCCCGGACATCTTCCAAGAGACCCAGTACTTC. Amino acids: CASSPDIFQETQYF.

The J gene is TRBJ2-1, the V gene TRBV19; 11 positions match TRBD2. Per the germline V gene, CDR1 is LNHDA and CDR2 is SQIVND (reference sequence). Unmatched junction bases numbered 10, after V lost 5 bases and J lost 4 bases. This CDR3 comprises 17 residues. CDR3 loop: CASSSRVAGGIYNEQFF. The CDR3 nucleotides read TGTGCCAGTAGTTCCCGGGTAGCGGGGGGGATATACAATGAGCAGTTCTTC.

The count of this clone is one. CDR3 amino acids: CASSSPGPQETQYF. DNA for the CDR3: TGTGCCAGCAGCTCCCCGGGTCCCCAAGAGACCCAGTACTTC. V gene TRBV7-2 combines with J gene TRBJ2-5; no clear D. Trimming took off 4 bases at V and 1 base at J, with 10 bases between the two ends. Germline assignment: CDR1 SGHTA and CDR2 FQGNSA. The CDR3 sequence is 14 residues long.

The chain uses TRBV30 and TRBJ2-7; TRBD2 matches at 7 bases. Germline trimming cut 5 bases from V and 8 bases from J; bases unmatched to any gene: 6. The length of the CDR3 is 11 residues. The germline V gene has CDR1 GTSNPN and CDR2 SVGIG (reference sequence). The CDR3 loop reads CAWELGGKQYF. In DNA form, the CDR3 reads TGTGCCTGGGAGTTGGGGGGGAAGCAGTACTTC.

Of note for this clone: Other nucleotide sequences in the sample specify the same CDR3. The chain links TRBV28 to TRBJ1-2, with 8 bases identical to TRBD1. Germline V gene data show CDR1 as MDHEN and CDR2 as SYDVKM. CDR3 length: 13 residues. After removal of 3 bases from V and 5 bases from J, the junction contained 2 bases not matched to a gene. The CDR3 spells CASSLDRVYGYTF. DNA of the CDR3: TGTGCCAGCAGTTTGGACAGGGTTTATGGCTACACCTTC.

This clone has just one count. This CDR3 is CASSPGLAGLDTQYF. CDR3 nucleotide sequence: TGTGCCAGCTCACCAGGACTAGCGGGACTAGATACGCAGTATTTT. V gene TRBV18 combines with J gene TRBJ2-3; TRBD2 aligns across 12 bases. J lost 5 bases, V lost 2 bases, and 2 bases had no gene match. Germline CDR1 reads KGHSH; CDR2 reads LQKENI. CDR3 length equals 15 residues.

This clone is a singleton in its sample. The chain links TRBV29-1 to TRBJ2-7; D may be TRBD1 (5 bases). Germline V gene data show CDR1 as SQVTM and CDR2 as ANQGSEA. V lost 5 bases and J 6 bases, leaving 20 bases between the germline ends. The length of the CDR3 is 14 residues. The DNA of the CDR3 is TGCAGCGTTTCCGAGCAACACCAGGGCGCCGAGCAGTACTTC. It encodes CSVSEQHQGAEQYF.